Listed below are T cell receptor beta chains from one sample, sequenced in a study of blood T cell repertoires in COVID-19. This table comes from immunoSEQ multiplex PCR, and its TCRdb copy is limited to in-frame clones, with some not included. In the table there are more than 110,000 clones, less than 90% of which are singletons. The sample consisted of PBMCs or T cells enriched from blood (not recorded which). These TCRs come from a man aged 35-49 years with acute COVID-19. Both conserved end residues are part of each CDR3. Fields, in order: J gene, V gene, D gene, clone size, CDR3 protein, CDR3 DNA. A D gene is named only where the DNA matches it firmly. Some rows mark clone size as missing; the rest say once, few, many or name a class of expanded clone.

>TRBJ1-6|TRBV10-3|TRBD1|NA
CAISARDRFNSPLHF
TGTGCCATCAGTGCGCGGGACAGGTTTAATTCACCCCTCCACTTT
>TRBJ1-1|TRBV7-2|NA|NA
CASSLGGGLEKTEAFF
TGTGCCAGCAGCTTAGGCGGGGGTCTGGAAAAGACTGAAGCTTTCTTT
>TRBJ2-5|TRBV7-9|TRBD1|NA
CASSLGGTGAQTQYF
TGTGCCAGCAGCTTAGGTGGGACAGGGGCACAGACCCAGTACTTC
>TRBJ2-1|TRBV19|TRBD1|NA
CASTPSPGQGMGLAINEQFF
TGTGCCAGTACTCCCTCTCCGGGACAGGGGATGGGCCTAGCTATCAATGAGCAGTTCTTC
>TRBJ2-6|TRBV6-5|NA|NA
CASSYRRGSGANVLTF
TGTGCCAGCAGTTACCGGCGGGGCTCTGGGGCCAACGTCCTGACTTTC
>TRBJ2-7|TRBV7-2|TRBD1|NA
CASSGIRDRGPEQYF
TGTGCCAGCAGCGGTATCCGGGACAGGGGGCCCGAGCAGTACTTC
>TRBJ2-2|TRBV7-2|NA|few
CASSPLGADGELFF
TGTGCCAGCAGCCCACTAGGAGCGGACGGGGAGCTGTTTTTT
>TRBJ1-5|TRBV6-1|NA|NA
CASSELLFAGTSFLGPQHF
TGTGCCAGCAGTGAACTTCTTTTCGCCGGGACATCTTTCTTGGGGCCCCAGCATTTT
>TRBJ1-1|TRBV13|NA|NA
CASSLVQVAEAFF
TGTGCCAGCAGCTTAGTACAGGTCGCTGAAGCTTTCTTT
>TRBJ2-5|TRBV4-1|NA|NA
CASSPGGYAGGETQYF
TGCGCCAGCAGCCCTGGGGGGTATGCAGGAGGAGAGACCCAGTACTTC
>TRBJ1-5|TRBV28|NA|NA
CASRRQSQHF
TGTGCCAGTCGTCGACAGTCACAGCATTTT
>TRBJ2-1|TRBV28|NA|NA
CASSTSPPFPLTGRVRNEQFF
TGTGCCAGCAGTACTAGTCCCCCTTTCCCCCTCACAGGGAGGGTTAGGAATGAGCAGTTCTTC
>TRBJ2-2|TRBV19|NA|NA
CAGSRGTGELFF
TGTGCCGGTTCTAGGGGTACCGGGGAGCTGTTTTTT
>TRBJ1-1|TRBV27|TRBD1|NA
CASSLWETGVEAFF
TGTGCCAGCAGTTTATGGGAAACAGGGGTAGAAGCTTTCTTT
>TRBJ1-4|TRBV4-3|TRBD1|NA
CASSLRDRGDEKLFF
TGCGCCAGCAGCCTTCGGGACAGGGGTGATGAAAAACTGTTTTTT
>TRBJ1-3|TRBV4-2|NA|NA
CASSQEYREGNTIYF
TGTGCCAGCAGCCAAGAGTACAGGGAGGGAAACACCATATATTTT
>TRBJ1-1|TRBV6-4|TRBD1|NA
CASSTYRGLGTEAFF
TGTGCCAGCAGTACCTACAGGGGACTGGGAACTGAAGCTTTCTTT
>TRBJ2-7|TRBV19|NA|NA
CASSIASAYEQYF
TGTGCCAGTAGTATAGCTAGCGCCTACGAGCAGTACTTC
>TRBJ2-5|TRBV5-6|TRBD1|NA
CASSSTRTGGAETQYF
TGTGCCAGCAGCTCGACTAGGACAGGGGGCGCAGAGACCCAGTACTTC
>TRBJ2-3|TRBV4-1|TRBD2|NA
CASKPGLDTDTQYF
TGCGCCAGCAAACCGGGACTAGACACAGATACGCAGTATTTT
>TRBJ1-2|TRBV6-5|NA|NA
CASSSGQEYGYTF
TGTGCCAGCAGCTCAGGACAAGAGTATGGCTACACCTTC
>TRBJ2-7|TRBV7-2|NA|NA
CASSLAEDEQYF
TGTGCCAGCAGCTTAGCAGAGGACGAGCAGTACTTC
>TRBJ1-4|TRBV5-4|NA|NA
CASSLKGVDEKLFF
TGTGCCAGCAGCTTGAAGGGAGTGGATGAAAAACTGTTTTTT
>TRBJ1-6|TRBV11-2|NA|NA
CASSPSGGDFGSPLHF
TGTGCCAGCAGCCCTTCGGGAGGGGACTTTGGTTCACCCCTCCACTTT
>TRBJ1-2|TRBV6-4|TRBD1|NA
CASSDGEDRGRLLTF
TGTGCCAGCAGTGACGGCGAAGACAGGGGGCGCTTGCTCACCTTC
>TRBJ2-2|TRBV2|TRBD2|NA
CASSLLAGVDTGELFF
TGTGCCAGCAGTCTACTAGCGGGAGTCGACACCGGGGAGCTGTTTTTT
>TRBJ1-1|TRBV25-1|NA|NA
CASSEYYGSEAFF
TGTGCCAGCAGTGAATATTACGGGTCTGAAGCTTTCTTT
>TRBJ2-7|TRBV6-5|TRBD1|NA
CASIRDRGVYEQYF
TGTGCCAGCATTAGGGACAGGGGGGTCTACGAGCAGTACTTC
>TRBJ2-1|TRBV7-9|NA|NA
CATQRGGRGGEQFF
TGTGCCACCCAAAGGGGCGGGAGAGGGGGTGAGCAGTTCTTC
>TRBJ2-1|TRBV10-2|TRBD2|NA
CASSESLTSGGINEQFF
TGCGCCAGCAGTGAGTCATTGACTAGCGGGGGGATCAATGAGCAGTTCTTC
>TRBJ2-7|TRBV6-5|NA|NA
CASRPGREGGAEQYF
TGTGCCAGCAGACCCGGGAGAGAGGGGGGGGCCGAGCAGTACTTC
>TRBJ2-2|TRBV7-2|NA|NA
CASSLRRNLELFF
TGTGCCAGCAGCTTACGGCGGAATTTGGAGCTGTTTTTT
>TRBJ2-2|TRBV5-8|TRBD1|NA
CASSPLGQGAMNTGELFF
TGTGCCAGCAGCCCCTTAGGGCAGGGGGCTATGAACACCGGGGAGCTGTTTTTT
>TRBJ2-7|TRBV20-1|NA|NA
CSASSGDTGSYEQYF
TGCAGTGCTAGTTCCGGGGATACCGGCTCCTACGAGCAGTACTTC
>TRBJ2-1|TRBV4-3|NA|NA
CASSQGWSDEQFF
TGCGCCAGCAGCCAAGGGTGGTCAGATGAGCAGTTCTTC
>TRBJ1-5|TRBV6-4|NA|few
CASSGGHYRDQPQHF
TGTGCCAGCAGTGGAGGACATTACCGGGATCAGCCCCAGCATTTT
>TRBJ2-2|TRBV2|NA|NA
CASKYSNTGELFF
TGTGCCAGCAAGTACAGCAACACCGGGGAGCTGTTTTTT
>TRBJ2-3|TRBV2|NA|NA
CASSEGPRTDTQYF
TGTGCCAGCAGTGAAGGGCCTAGAACAGATACGCAGTATTTT
>TRBJ2-4|TRBV19|NA|NA
CASSIPGSKNIQYF
TGTGCCAGTAGTATACCCGGGTCCAAAAACATTCAGTACTTC
>TRBJ1-2|TRBV1|NA|NA
CTSIRHEGYNYGYTF
TGCACCAGCATCCGACACGAGGGCTATAACTATGGCTACACCTTC
>TRBJ2-3|TRBV2|TRBD2|NA
CASNTGGGGTDTQYF
TGTGCCAGCAATACCGGGGGGGGTGGCACAGATACGCAGTATTTT
>TRBJ1-1|TRBV5-1|TRBD1|NA
CASSRMTGDAEAFF
TGCGCCAGCAGCCGTATGACAGGGGATGCTGAAGCTTTCTTT
>TRBJ2-1|TRBV11-3|TRBD2|NA
CASSLQRGPFNEQFF
TGTGCCAGCAGCTTACAGCGGGGGCCTTTCAATGAGCAGTTCTTC
>TRBJ2-5|TRBV11-2|NA|few
CASSLERTQETQYF
TGTGCCAGCAGCTTAGAACGGACACAAGAGACCCAGTACTTC
>TRBJ1-4|TRBV4-1|TRBD1|NA
CASSQGGIGQGENEKLFF
TGCGCCAGCAGCCAAGGGGGGATAGGACAGGGAGAGAATGAAAAACTGTTTTTT
>TRBJ1-2|TRBV15|TRBD1|few
CATSEGTGGFNYGYTF
TGTGCCACCAGCGAAGGGACAGGAGGATTTAACTATGGCTACACCTTC
>TRBJ1-4|TRBV4-3|NA|NA
CASSLEWDTMNEKLFF
TGCGCCAGCAGCCTTGAATGGGACACTATGAATGAAAAACTGTTTTTT
>TRBJ2-7|TRBV18|TRBD1|NA
CASSPGQGREQYF
TGTGCCAGCTCCCCCGGACAGGGCCGGGAGCAGTACTTC
>TRBJ2-5|TRBV7-9|NA|NA
CASSLDTQETQYF
TGTGCCAGCAGCCTCGACACCCAAGAGACCCAGTACTTC
>TRBJ2-5|TRBV7-9|NA|few
CASSGGPERETQYF
TGTGCCAGCAGCGGGGGCCCGGAGAGGGAGACCCAGTACTTC